This TCR beta chain stems from a study of cytomegalovirus exposure and HLA in healthy donors. Broader study findings: With high specificity and sensitivity, the classifier reportedly diagnosed cytomegalovirus status.

PCR primers comprised 60 Vbeta and 13 Jbeta primers. The repertoire was sequenced with immunoSEQ multiplex PCR; TCRdb's copy has only in-frame clones and lacks some. This table holds 150,000 to 200,000 clones, more than 85% found once. Of note for this clone: What it binds is unknown.

The ends were cut back, 4 bases at V and 4 bases at J, with 13 bases in the middle. Germline values: CDR1 SNHLY, CDR2 FYNNEI. The CDR3 extends over 15 amino acids. The receptor was isolated from a woman aged 18-35 years in good health and CMV-seronegative. V is TRBV2 and J is TRBJ2-2; D not certain. Sequenced input: PBMCs. The CDR3 here is CASSVEANPTGELFF. The CDR3, as DNA: TGTGCCAGCAGTGTAGAGGCGAACCCCACCGGGGAGCTGTTTTTT.